This is a list of T cell receptor beta chains from one sample in a study of blood T cell repertoires in COVID-19. Sequencing was performed with immunoSEQ multiplex PCR; in TCRdb, only in-frame clones are kept and a portion is missing. The sample consists of approximately 190,000 clones, about 85% of them appearing once. Sequencing was performed on peripheral blood. These TCRs come from a man aged 60 to 69 with active or convalescent COVID-19. The CDR3 runs from the conserved cysteine through the conserved F or W. A D gene is named only where the DNA matches it firmly. Some rows mark clone size as missing; the rest say once, few, many or name a class of expanded clone.

>TRBD2|TRBV6-2/TRBV6-3|.|TRBJ2-3
TGTGCCAGCAGTTCACTATCTAGCGGGGGGGCCAGGGATACGCAGTATTTT
CASSSLSSGGARDTQYF
>.|TRBV20-1|.|TRBJ1-1
TGCAGTGCTAGTAGTCAGGGAAACACTGAAGCTTTCTTT
CSASSQGNTEAFF
>TRBD2|TRBV5-6|.|TRBJ2-3
TGTGCCAGCAGCTTAACTAGCGGGGGGCCCACAGATACGCAGTATTTT
CASSLTSGGPTDTQYF
>TRBD1|TRBV6-5|.|TRBJ1-2
TGTGCCAGCAGTCCGACAGGGTATGGCTACACCTTC
CASSPTGYGYTF
>TRBD1|TRBV30|.|TRBJ1-2
TGTGCCTGGAGTTCATACAGGGGATCAGCTACCTATGGCTACACCTTC
CAWSSYRGSATYGYTF
>.|TRBV5-6|.|TRBJ1-1
TGTGCCAGCAGCTTGGCCCGGTATGAAGCTTTCTTT
CASSLARYEAFF
>TRBD2|TRBV9|.|TRBJ2-1
TGTGCCAAGCAGCCCCCCTTCCCGGGAACTGGACTAGCGGGGGGGTACAATGAGCAGTTCTTC
CAKQPPFPGTGLAGGYNEQFF
>.|TRBV2|.|TRBJ2-6
TGTGCCAGCAGTGTGGGGACTGCCTCCTCTGGGGCCAACGTCCTGACTTTC
CASSVGTASSGANVLTF
>.|TRBV29-1|.|TRBJ2-5
TGCAGCGTTGAATCCGGGATTGGCGAGACCCAGTACTTC
CSVESGIGETQYF
>TRBD2|TRBV9|few|TRBJ2-2
TGTGCCAGCAGCGTTGGTCTAGCGGGGGGAACGAACACCGGGGAGCTGTTTTTT
CASSVGLAGGTNTGELFF
>.|TRBV4-2|few|TRBJ2-2
TGTGCCAGCTACGGCGGGGAGCTGTTTTTT
CASYGGELFF
>.|TRBV25-1|.|TRBJ2-1
TGTGCCAGCAGTGGGGAAAGGCAGGGGAATGAGCAGTTCTTC
CASSGERQGNEQFF
>TRBD2|TRBV5-4|.|TRBJ2-5
TGTGCCAGCAGTCCCTCTAGCGGGGCCCTCCAAGAGACCCAGTACTTC
CASSPSSGALQETQYF
>.|TRBV5-1|.|TRBJ1-1
TGCGCCAGCAGCTCACAGACAAACACTGAAGCTTTCTTT
CASSSQTNTEAFF
>TRBD1|TRBV29-1|.|TRBJ2-3
TGCAGCGTTGCGGACAGGGTCGGGCGAGGGGAGTATTTT
CSVADRVGRGEYF
>.|TRBV3-1/TRBV3-2|few|TRBJ2-7
TGTGCCAGCAGCCCTTATACTGCGGGCCTCTCCTACGAGCAGTACTTC
CASSPYTAGLSYEQYF
>.|TRBV27|.|TRBJ2-5
TGTGCCAGCAGTTTATGGGGGAGAGGGAGGGAGACCCAGTACTTC
CASSLWGRGRETQYF
>TRBD1|TRBV10-3|.|TRBJ1-4
TGTGCCGTCTCAGGGGGCGCGGAGGAAAAACTGTTTTTT
CAVSGGAEEKLFF
>TRBD2|TRBV19|.|TRBJ2-2
TGTGCCAGTAAGGGTAGCGGGGGGGTGAACACCGGGGAGCTGTTTTTT
CASKGSGGVNTGELFF
>.|TRBV19|.|TRBJ1-5
TGTGCCAGTAGTATATTGGGGGCTAAAGGTCAGCCCCAGCATTTT
CASSILGAKGQPQHF
>TRBD1|TRBV29-1|.|TRBJ2-5
TGCAGCGTTCACAGGGGAGAGACCCAGTACTTC
CSVHRGETQYF
>.|TRBV27|few|TRBJ2-6
TGTGCCAGCAGTTCCACAGGGACATCTGGGGCCAACGTCCTGACTTTC
CASSSTGTSGANVLTF
>TRBD1|TRBV9|.|TRBJ1-2
TGTGCCAGCAGCTTCCGGACAGGGGGCTCTGGCTACACCTTC
CASSFRTGGSGYTF
>.|TRBV21-1|.|TRBJ2-2
TGTGCCAGCAGCAAAGTAAGTCGGACAGAACCCCATCATCTATATGGGCTGTTTTTT
CASSKVSRTEPHHLYGLFF
>.|TRBV24-1|.|TRBJ1-2
TGTGCCACCAGTGATGCGGGGCCGGACTATGGCTACACCTTC
CATSDAGPDYGYTF
>TRBD1|TRBV12-3/TRBV12-4|once|TRBJ1-1
TGTGCCAGCGCCGGGACAGGGGCAACTGAAGCTTTCTTT
CASAGTGATEAFF
>TRBD1|TRBV5-4|.|TRBJ1-1
TGTGCCAGCAGCTCCAAGAAACTTGGGACAGGATTTGAAGCTTTCTTT
CASSSKKLGTGFEAFF
>TRBD2|TRBV19|.|TRBJ2-1
TGTGCCAGTAGTAGGGGGGGCAATGAGCAGTTCTTC
CASSRGGNEQFF
>.|TRBV3-1/TRBV3-2|.|TRBJ1-1
.
CASSQVGGGSAPFF
>TRBD1|TRBV9|.|TRBJ2-5
TGTGCCAGCAGCGTTGGGACAGGGGTCAGCCAAGAGACCCAGTACTTC
CASSVGTGVSQETQYF
>.|TRBV4-1|few|TRBJ2-7
TGCGCCAGCAGCCAGCGAGACTTC
CASSQRDF
>TRBD1|TRBV5-4|few|TRBJ1-4
TGTGCCAGCAGCTTGGGACAGGGAAGGACAAATGAAAAACTGTTTTTT
CASSLGQGRTNEKLFF
>.|TRBV5-5|few|TRBJ2-2
TGTGCCAGCAGCTTCCTGGGAGCGTCAGCGAACACCGGGGAGCTGTTTTTT
CASSFLGASANTGELFF
>TRBD2|TRBV10-2|once|TRBJ2-2
TGCGCCAGCAGTCGCGGGGGGGCCTCTCCCGGGGAGCTGTTTTTT
CASSRGGASPGELFF
>.|TRBV11-2|.|TRBJ2-7
TGTGCCAGCAGCTTAGATCCGGCCGGGACCTACGAGCAGTACTTC
CASSLDPAGTYEQYF
>TRBD1|TRBV18|.|TRBJ2-2
TGTGCCAGCTCACGGGACAGAAACACCGGGGAGCTGTTTTTT
CASSRDRNTGELFF
>.|TRBV6-6|.|TRBJ1-1
TGTGCCAGCAGCCTCACCCCCCAGGGGACTGAAGCTTTCTTT
CASSLTPQGTEAFF
>TRBD2|TRBV19|.|TRBJ2-3
TGTGCCAGTGACACCACGGGGGGTCGCACAGATACGCAGTATTTT
CASDTTGGRTDTQYF